The 9 T cell receptor beta chains listed next were all sequenced from one sample in a study of blood T cell repertoires in COVID-19. Sequenced by immunoSEQ multiplex PCR; TCRdb stores in-frame clones only, minus some. Of fewer than 350,000 clones in the sample, just under 90% were seen once. Sequencing input: PBMCs or T cells enriched from blood (not recorded which). The receptors originated from a woman aged 25-40 years with acute COVID-19.

The chain carries TRBV15 and TRBJ2-2; D may be TRBD2 (6 bases). Per germline, CDR1 LNHNV and CDR2 YYDKDF (reference sequence). This CDR3 has 14 residues. V gave up 6 bases and J gave up 1 base, with 9 bases separating them. CDR3 in DNA: TGTGCCACCAGAAACGGGAGGAACACCGGGGAGCTGTTTTTT. This translates into CATRNGRNTGELFF.

The chain combines TRBV27 with TRBJ2-7; a possible D gene is TRBD2 (6 bases). There are 14 residues in the CDR3. V shed 8 bases and J shed 5 bases, with 19 bases lying between them. Per germline, CDR1 MNHEY and CDR2 SMNVEV (reference sequence). The CDR3 nucleotides read TGTGCCAGCCGGTGGGGGAGGCCAGGCGACGAGCAGTACTTC. Encoded protein: CASRWGRPGDEQYF.

The sample holds a few counts of this clone. The gene calls are TRBV30 and TRBJ1-5, with a possible D match to TRBD1 (6 bases). This CDR3 comprises 13 residues. The V and J ends lost 3 bases and 6 bases respectively, with 12 bases between them. The germline V gene encodes CDR1 GTSNPN and CDR2 SVGIG (reference sequence). CDR3 nucleotides: TGTGCCTGGAGGGGCACAGGGAGTCAGCCCCAGCATTTT. This translates into CAWRGTGSQPQHF.

V and J are TRBV10-3 and TRBJ1-4; possibly TRBD1 for D (5 bases). The CDR3 consists of 15 residues. The V end lost 6 bases, the J end lost 8 bases, and 19 bases lay between the germline ends. Germline-derived CDR1 and CDR2 are ENHRY and SYGVKD. The CDR3 DNA is TGTGCCATCAGCGAAACAGGAGCATTTAGAGAAAAACTGTTTTTT. It specifies CAISETGAFREKLFF.

The gene calls are TRBV27 and TRBJ1-1; the match to TRBD1 covers 9 bases. CDR3 length: 15 residues. Trimming at V came to 5 bases and at J to 4 bases, leaving 8 bases not matched to a gene. Per germline, CDR1 MNHEY and CDR2 SMNVEV (reference sequence). In DNA form, the CDR3 reads TGTGCCAGCAGTCCTAAAACAGGGGGCCCCACTGAAGCTTTCTTT. Protein sequence: CASSPKTGGPTEAFF.

V gene TRBV6-4 combines with J gene TRBJ2-1; 9 nucleotides line up with TRBD2. J was trimmed by 2 bases and V by 3 bases; bases with no gene match: 2. The germline CDR1 and CDR2 sequences are MRHNA and SNTAGT. CDR3 size: 15 residues. The DNA of the CDR3 is TGTGCCAGCAGTGAAATAGCGGGAGCCTACAATGAGCAGTTCTTC. Protein product: CASSEIAGAYNEQFF.

The CDR3 is CASSFGDEQFF. The CDR3 coding sequence is TGTGCCAGCAGCTTCGGGGATGAGCAGTTCTTC. J is TRBJ2-1 and V is TRBV7-9; a weak D match, TRBD2 (5 bases). CDR3 size: 11 residues. CDR1 SEHNR and CDR2 FQNEAQ come from the germline V gene (reference sequence). V was shortened by 3 bases and J by 8 bases, with 5 bases between the two germline ends.

This clone has just one count. The gene calls are TRBV5-1 and TRBJ2-1, with 7 bases aligning to TRBD2. The CDR3 contains 15 residues. Germline CDR1 is SGHRS and CDR2 is YFSETQ. J gave up 2 bases and V 4 bases, and 6 bases lay outside the gene matches. The CDR3 DNA reads as TGCGCCAGCAGCCCCGGGAGCGGGACCTACAATGAGCAGTTCTTC. Its protein product is CASSPGSGTYNEQFF.

Only a few counts were recorded for this clone. The chain links TRBV5-1 to TRBJ2-7; 10 bases align to TRBD1. Per germline, CDR1 SGHRS and CDR2 YFSETQ. The CDR3 has 15 amino acids. The J segment lost 4 bases and the V segment lost 2 bases, leaving 6 bases of the junction unmatched. In DNA form, the CDR3 reads TGCGCCAGCAGCTTCGCCGGGACAGGGGAGTACGAGCAGTACTTC. Translating it yields CASSFAGTGEYEQYF.